A single sample is the source of the 25 T cell receptor beta chains below, sequenced in a study of T cell repertoires in cytomegalovirus infection. One entry per CDR3 protein, called by TCRdb with MiXCR from the reads. The sample holds 830,000 or so distinct CDR3 sequences, 30% to 35% seen once. Antigens of these TCRs are unknown. Source: cultured CD8+ T cells from PBMCs, taken from culture after CMV antigen stimulation. The source is a human donor in good health (CMV status not recorded). Some clones in this sample may be carry-over from other donors' samples.

In its sample, this clonotype was seen many times. The chain combines TRBV7-9 with TRBJ2-5; a weak D match, TRBD1 (6 bases). Germline values: CDR1 SEHNR, CDR2 FQNEAQ (reference sequence). Trimming shortened V by 5 bases and J by 5 bases, and 15 bases separated the two germline ends. The CDR3 is 14 residues long. CDR3 in amino acids: CASSPERQVETQYF. The CDR3 DNA reads TGTGCCAGCAGCCCGGAGAGACAGGTGGAGACCCAGTACTTC.

The chain links TRBV7-4 to TRBJ2-1, with D perhaps TRBD1 or TRBD2 (6 bases each). V lost 2 bases and J lost 8, with 16 bases in between. The CDR3 is made up of 15 amino acids. Germline CDR1 is SGHVT and CDR2 is SQSDAQ. The DNA for the CDR3 is TGTGCCAGCAGCTTACGGGGGCGCGTTGTCGATGAGCAGTTCTTC. It encodes CASSLRGRVVDEQFF.

This clonotype has more than one count but fewer than ten. The chain couples TRBV4-2 to TRBJ2-1; the match to TRBD2 covers 11 bases. Trimming cost V 0 bases and J 5 bases; bases outside gene matches: 3. This CDR3 comprises 16 residues. In germline, CDR1 is LGHNA, CDR2 YNFKEQ. Here the CDR3 DNA reads TGTGCCAGCAGCCAAGAGACTAGCGGGACGGACAATGAGCAGTTCTTC. Its translation: CASSQETSGTDNEQFF.

This clonotype has a count of ten or more. J is TRBJ2-5 and V is TRBV7-2, with D maybe TRBD1 (5 bases). CDR1 and CDR2 (germline): SGHTA, FQGNSA. V was cut by 0 bases and J by 0 bases, with 17 bases left in between. This CDR3 is built from 18 residues. The CDR3 coding sequence is TGTGCCAGCAGCTTAGCGGTGTGGCCCAGGGCCCACCAAGAGACCCAGTACTTC. This translates into CASSLAVWPRAHQETQYF.

The V and J genes are TRBV2 and TRBJ1-2, with no clear D. Trimming pared 1 base from V and 3 bases from J, leaving 3 bases between. The CDR3 totals 12 residues. The germline V gene has CDR1 SNHLY and CDR2 FYNNEI. The CDR3 bases are TGTGCCAGCAGTGAAGATGACTATGGCTACACCTTC. This codes for CASSEDDYGYTF.

The chain uses TRBV14 and TRBJ2-1; 9 nucleotides line up with TRBD2. The trim removed 2 bases at V and 5 bases at J, leaving 7 bases unmatched. The CDR3 sequence is 16 residues long. CDR1 is SGHDN, CDR2 FVKESK, per germline. DNA of the CDR3: TGTGCCAGCAGCCAACAAGCGGGGGGCCGAGACAATGAGCAGTTCTTC. Translated: CASSQQAGGRDNEQFF.

The chain links TRBV6-6 to TRBJ2-7, with 7 bases fitting TRBD1. Germline V lookup: CDR1 MNHNY, CDR2 SVGAGI (reference sequence). The CDR3 spans 12 residues. J gave up 7 bases and V 8 bases, and 8 bases lay outside the gene matches. The CDR3 coding sequence is TGTGCCAGCGCCCTCTCCAGGGGGGAGCAGTACTTC. This gives the protein CASALSRGEQYF.

This chain uses TRBV5-1 with TRBJ1-1, with TRBD1 matching 9 bases. This CDR3 is 17 amino acids long. V dropped 4 bases and J dropped 1; count of bases not matched to a gene: 11. The V gene's germline CDR1 is SGHRS and CDR2 YFSETQ. The CDR3 here is CASSPPGTGYKNTEAFF. For the CDR3, the DNA is TGCGCCAGCAGCCCCCCCGGGACAGGGTATAAGAACACTGAAGCTTTCTTT.

This rearrangement joins TRBV4-1 to TRBJ2-4; TRBD1 matches 7 bases. This CDR3 is built from 15 residues. Germline V gene lookup returns CDR1 MGHRA and CDR2 YSYEKL. V shed 3 bases, J shed 6 bases, and the junction held 8 bases outside the gene matches. CDR3 in DNA: TGCGCCAGCAGCCAGACCCAAAGGGACAGAAACATTCAGTACTTC. This codes for CASSQTQRDRNIQYF.

The chain links TRBV14 to TRBJ2-1, with TRBD2 as a possible D gene (5 bases). Germline V gene lookup returns CDR1 SGHDN and CDR2 FVKESK. Trimming pared 4 bases from V and 3 bases from J, leaving 10 bases between. CDR3 length: 14 amino acids. The CDR3 DNA is TGTGCCAGCAGCCCCCGCGGGTTCTACAATGAGCAGTTCTTC. Residues: CASSPRGFYNEQFF.

Note on this clonotype: This may come from a read error, since a much larger clone is one base off. The chain has TRBV7-2 and TRBJ1-3; D gene uncertain. Germline values: CDR1 SGHTA, CDR2 FQGNSA. The CDR3 extends over 14 amino acids. In DNA form, the CDR3 reads TGTGCCAACAGCTCCTTGGGTTCTGGAAACACCATATATTTT. Its translation: CANSSLGSGNTIYF. The variable domain in full, with the rest retrieved from reference TRBV7-2 and TRBJ1-3, is GAGVSQSPSNKVTEKGKDVELRCDPISGHTALYWYRQSLGQGLEFLIYFQGNSAPDKSGLPSDRFSAERTGGSVSTLTIQRTQQEDSAVYLCANSSLGSGNTIYFGEGSWLTVV.

This chain joins TRBV12-5 and TRBJ2-2; perhaps D is TRBD1 or TRBD2 (6 bases each). The CDR3 has 17 residues. V was pared by 3 bases and J by 0 bases, with 14 bases between. The germline gives CDR1 LGHNT, CDR2 FRNRAP. CDR3: CASGFWGDNANTGELFF. CDR3 coding DNA: TGTGCTAGTGGTTTCTGGGGGGACAATGCGAACACCGGGGAGCTGTTTTTT.

This chain connects TRBV18 to TRBJ2-1; D unresolved. CDR1 is KGHSH and CDR2 is LQKENI in the germline V gene. The CDR3 sequence is 12 residues long. V was shortened by 2 bases and J by 9 bases, with 8 bases between the two germline ends. CDR3 sequence: CASSPVGSEQFF. The CDR3 region has the DNA TGTGCCAGCTCACCAGTGGGTAGTGAGCAGTTCTTC.

V and J are TRBV7-8 and TRBJ1-5; D is perhaps TRBD1 (6 bases). V lost 2 bases and J lost 3, with 8 bases in between. The CDR3 is 14 residues long. Germline assignment: CDR1 SGHVS and CDR2 FQNEAQ. CDR3 bases: TGTGCCAGCAGCTTATGGGACACCAATCAGCCCCAGCATTTT. Its protein is CASSLWDTNQPQHF.

The V call is TRBV20-1, the J call TRBJ1-1; D unclear. Germline assignment: CDR1 DFQATT and CDR2 SNEGSKA (reference sequence). This CDR3 spans 18 amino acids. V was pared by 2 bases and J by 0 bases, with 22 bases between. Here the CDR3 reads CSARSLGWVGLMNTEAFF. The CDR3 coding sequence is TGCAGTGCTAGATCCCTGGGATGGGTCGGGCTAATGAACACTGAAGCTTTCTTT.

The chain's CDR3 is CASSLGLHEQYF. The DNA for the CDR3 is TGTGCCAGCAGCTTGGGGTTACACGAGCAGTACTTC. The J gene is TRBJ2-7, the V gene TRBV5-6; D call uncertain. V was cut by 0 bases and J by 5 bases, with 6 bases left in between. CDR1 and CDR2 (germline): SGHDT, YYEEEE. CDR3 length: 12 residues. Full variable domain (missing parts from reference TRBV5-6 and TRBJ2-7): DAGVTQSPTHLIKTRGQQVTLRCSPKSGHDTVSWYQQALGQGPQFIFQYYEEEERQRGNFPDRFSGHQFPNYSSELNVNALLLGDSALYLCASSLGLHEQYFGPGTRLTVT.

V is TRBV9 and J is TRBJ2-1; unclear D gene. Looked up from germline, CDR1 is SGDLS and CDR2 is YYNGEE. Trimming stripped 4 bases from V and 6 bases from J, with 8 bases between. The CDR3 is 12 amino acids. The CDR3 reads CASSPRINEQFF. The CDR3 DNA is TGTGCCAGCAGCCCCCGCATCAATGAGCAGTTCTTC.

For this clonotype: The junction departs from germline at one end; a sequencing error may be responsible. J is TRBJ2-3 and V is TRBV9, with D tentatively TRBD2 (6 bases). Germline-derived CDR1 and CDR2 are SGDLS and YYNGEE. The CDR3 runs 19 residues. CDR3: CASSVAPGRGISRADMQYF. In DNA form, the CDR3 reads TGTGCCAGCAGCGTAGCCCCGGGACGGGGGATCAGCAGGGCAGATATGCAGTATTTT.

The chain is built from TRBV12-3 or TRBV12-4 and TRBJ2-7; D unclear. Between the trimmed V and J ends, which lost 6 bases and 6 bases, there was a span of 12 bases. The CDR3 spans 12 residues. The CDR3 sequence is CASSLGRFEQYF. In DNA form, the CDR3 reads TGTGCCAGCAGCCTAGGCCGTTTCGAGCAGTACTTC.

V is TRBV10-3 and J is TRBJ1-1; D is perhaps TRBD1 (5 bases). Germline CDR1 and CDR2: ENHRY and SYGVKD. The germline V and J ends were trimmed by 6 bases and 3 bases, with 14 bases remaining between them. The CDR3 is 14 residues long. The CDR3 nucleotides read TGTGCCATCAGCCTCGGTGTGGGGGACACTGAAGCTTTCTTT. Amino acids: CAISLGVGDTEAFF.

This clonotype was seen ten or more times. This sequence joins TRBV7-6 and TRBJ2-2; TRBD1 is a possible D gene (6 bases). V was clipped by 4 bases and J by 6 bases, with 9 bases between them. CDR3 length: 13 amino acids. Germline V gene data show CDR1 as SGHVS and CDR2 as FNYEAQ. CDR3 coding DNA: TGTGCCAGCAGCTCACAGGGCTCCGGGGAGCTGTTTTTT. This encodes CASSSQGSGELFF.

This clonotype was seen a handful of times. This CDR3 is CASSSHSREAFF. In DNA form, the CDR3 reads TGTGCCAGCAGTAGCCATAGCCGTGAAGCTTTCTTT. The chain has TRBV25-1 and TRBJ1-1; D remains unclear. The germline V and J ends were trimmed by 5 bases and 7 bases, with 11 bases remaining between them. There are 12 residues in the CDR3. The germline V gene encodes CDR1 MGHDK and CDR2 SYGVNS.

In this sample, this clonotype turned up many times. The chain has TRBV7-9 and TRBJ2-5, with D perhaps assigned TRBD1 or TRBD2 (5 bases each). Germline V CDR1 and CDR2: SEHNR, FQNEAQ (reference sequence). V was trimmed by 7 bases and J by 2 bases, leaving 11 bases between them. This CDR3 is 13 amino acids long. Here the CDR3 reads CASTPEGQETQYF. The DNA for the CDR3 is TGTGCCAGCACCCCTGAGGGGCAAGAGACCCAGTACTTC.

This clonotype has a handful of counts. The chain recombines TRBV20-1 with TRBJ1-3; D remains ambiguous. The CDR3 totals 11 residues. V was clipped by 6 bases and J by 3 bases, with 6 bases between them. Germline CDR1 DFQATT, CDR2 SNEGSKA (reference sequence). The CDR3 nucleotides read TGCAGTGCCCCGGATGGAAACACCATATATTTT. It is translated as CSAPDGNTIYF.

This clonotype was picked up many times. The V and J genes are TRBV7-2 and TRBJ1-6, with D hard to call. The CDR3 length is 16 residues. Germline CDR1 reads SGHTA; CDR2 reads FQGNSA. Trimming left V 2 bases short and J 0 bases short, with 8 bases between. Here the CDR3 reads CASSLMGTSYNSPLHF. The CDR3, as DNA: TGTGCCAGCAGCTTAATGGGAACCTCCTATAATTCACCCCTCCACTTT.